This entry concerns a single T cell receptor (beta chain). Its specificity is not known. Treatment given: oral pan-JAK inhibitor, 5-10 mg twice daily. This entry belongs to a study of CD8+ T cells in alopecia areata. The germline gives CDR1 SEHNR, CDR2 FQNEAQ (reference sequence). V shed 5 bases and J shed 7 bases, with 17 bases lying between them. There are 14 residues in the CDR3. Once RNA had been extracted, it was reverse transcribed into cDNA to act as the sequencing template. The protocol was immunoSEQ multiplex PCR, while the TCRdb copy is restricted to in-frame clones and leaves out a portion. The sample consists of over 200,000 clones, 64% of them appearing once. General study results and limits: Scalp and blood samples kept many expanded lesional clones throughout tofacitinib. How baseline CD8+ expansion relates to response remains uncertain (there was one nonresponder).

The starting material was CD4+ T cells sorted from blood, obtained at week 4, from a patient treated with tofacitinib. The source is a human donor with alopecia areata. This chain joins TRBV7-9 and TRBJ1-2, with D possibly being TRBD1 (5 bases). The CDR3 DNA reads as TGTGCCAGCAGCCCCACTCAGGGATCAGGTGGCTACACCTTC. It specifies CASSPTQGSGGYTF.